A selection of T cell receptor beta chains follows, all from one sample in a study of control samples from healthy donors and cancer patients. The repertoire was sequenced with immunoSEQ multiplex PCR; TCRdb's copy has only in-frame clones and lacks some. Of roughly 100,000 clones in the sample, over 85% were seen once. Source material: blood. The origin of the receptors is a human donor in good health. The donor label of this sample is uncertain. The conserved cysteine and the conserved F or W are not part of the CDR3 here. A D gene is named only where the DNA matches it firmly.

D	J	V	CDR3
NA	TRBJ1-1	TRBV7-9	ATGGIAGTEAF
NA	TRBJ1-6	TRBV7-8	ASSSQGRSSYNSPLH
NA	TRBJ1-5	TRBV19	ASSIGSGSTGYQPQH
NA	TRBJ1-1	TRBV7-3	ASSLQGTMNTEAF
TRBD1	TRBJ1-1	TRBV2	ASRTTGDTEAF
TRBD1	TRBJ1-5	TRBV2	ASSGGQGAGQPQH
NA	TRBJ1-1	TRBV18	ASSGGPLEAF
TRBD2	TRBJ2-5	TRBV6-1	ASSEYSTRLAGQETQY
NA	TRBJ1-5	TRBV12-3/TRBV12-4	ASSFRTLQPQH
NA	TRBJ1-6	TRBV11-2	ASAVGQIPIGPNRSPLH
NA	TRBJ1-6	TRBV11-2	ASSLERDSPLH
NA	TRBJ1-1	TRBV6-5	ASKDSGEIRTEAF
NA	TRBJ1-2	TRBV18	ASSEQASGHYGYT
TRBD1	TRBJ1-6	TRBV11-2	ASSLDGGQGSPLH
NA	TRBJ1-6	TRBV2	ASNTDSYNSPLH
TRBD1	TRBJ1-4	TRBV6-6	ASTTGVQMF
NA	TRBJ2-1	TRBV6-2/TRBV6-3	ASSYVGGSLHNEQF
NA	TRBJ2-7	TRBV30	AWSAAGYEQY
TRBD1	TRBJ1-1	TRBV7-8	ASSNRQGKKKRGTEAF
NA	TRBJ1-1	TRBV19	ASTKNSPAAEAF
NA	TRBJ1-2	TRBV7-2	ASSRDVYGYT
NA	TRBJ1-2	TRBV6-5	ASGLGVPTYGYT
NA	TRBJ1-1	TRBV12-3/TRBV12-4	ASSLQVPEAF
NA	TRBJ2-7	TRBV6-5	ASKVASLSYEQY
NA	TRBJ2-3	TRBV7-6	ASSLAAGLDTQY
TRBD1	TRBJ1-3	TRBV5-4	ASSTTGVSGNTIY
NA	TRBJ2-5	TRBV14	ASSRRDNPYQETQY
TRBD1	TRBJ1-1	TRBV5-4	ASSPTGDTEAF
NA	TRBJ1-2	TRBV28	ASSLARAQGFIYGYT
NA	TRBJ1-2	TRBV6-6	ASSPDTNYGYT
NA	TRBJ1-5	TRBV4-2	ASSQDPTVGADSNQPQH
NA	TRBJ2-7	TRBV24-1	ATRDGHNYEQY